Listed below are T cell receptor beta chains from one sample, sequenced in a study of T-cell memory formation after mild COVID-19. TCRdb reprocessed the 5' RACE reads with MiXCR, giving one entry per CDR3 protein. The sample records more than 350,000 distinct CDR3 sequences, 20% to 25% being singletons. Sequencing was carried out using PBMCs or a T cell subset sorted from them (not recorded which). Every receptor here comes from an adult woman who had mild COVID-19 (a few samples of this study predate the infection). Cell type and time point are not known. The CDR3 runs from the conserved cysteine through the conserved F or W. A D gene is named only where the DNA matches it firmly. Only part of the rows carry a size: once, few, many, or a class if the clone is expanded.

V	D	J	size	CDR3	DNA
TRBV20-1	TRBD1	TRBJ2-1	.	CSANGGQGANEEQFF	TGCAGTGCCAATGGCGGGCAGGGGGCGAACGAGGAGCAGTTCTTC
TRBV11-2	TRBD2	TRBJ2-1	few	CASSLDFGLAGGLYNEQFF	TGTGCCAGCAGCTTAGATTTCGGCCTAGCGGGGGGGCTTTACAATGAGCAGTTCTTC
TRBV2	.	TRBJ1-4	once	CASSEAVSTNEKLFF	TGTGCCAGCAGTGAAGCGGTATCAACTAATGAAAAACTGTTTTTT
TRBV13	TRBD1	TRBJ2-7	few	CASSLVEGQGMREQYF	TGTGCCAGCAGCTTAGTAGAGGGACAGGGGATGAGGGAGCAGTACTTC
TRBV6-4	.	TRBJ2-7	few	CASSAEPSSYEQYF	TGTGCCAGCAGTGCGGAACCGAGCTCCTACGAGCAGTACTTC
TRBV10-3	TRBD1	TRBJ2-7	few	CAISPRDRVHEQYF	TGTGCCATCAGTCCCCGGGACAGGGTCCACGAGCAGTACTTC
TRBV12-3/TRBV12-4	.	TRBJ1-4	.	CASRGLTVPDGEKLFF	TGTGCCAGCAGGGGTCTCACGGTACCCGACGGTGAAAAACTGTTTTTT
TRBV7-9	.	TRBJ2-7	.	CASSPGQYF	TGTGCCAGCAGCCCCGGGCAGTACTTC
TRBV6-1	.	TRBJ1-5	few	CASSSGGGVKNQPQHF	TGTGCCAGCAGTTCCGGAGGAGGGGTCAAAAATCAGCCCCAGCATTTT
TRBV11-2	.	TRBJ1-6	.	CASSFDRDSYGGNSPLHF	TGTGCCAGCAGCTTTGATCGAGACAGTTATGGGGGGAATTCACCCCTCCACTTT
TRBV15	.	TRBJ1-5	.	CATSRDRNQPQHF	TGTGCCACCAGCAGAGACAGAAATCAGCCCCAGCATTTT
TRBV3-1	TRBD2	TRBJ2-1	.	CASSQEGLAIYNEQFF	TGTGCCAGCAGCCAAGAGGGACTAGCGATCTACAATGAGCAGTTCTTC
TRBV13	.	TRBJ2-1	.	CASNPRDGRDNEQFF	TGTGCCAGCAACCCCAGGGATGGCCGAGATAATGAGCAGTTCTTC
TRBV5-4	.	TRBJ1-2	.	CASSFDPTTGAYGYTF	TGTGCCAGCAGCTTCGACCCGACCACCGGGGCCTATGGCTACACCTTC
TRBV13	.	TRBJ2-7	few	CASSLGKDSYEQYF	TGTGCCAGCAGCTTAGGGAAGGACTCCTACGAGCAGTACTTC
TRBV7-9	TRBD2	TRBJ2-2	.	CASSRLAGTNTGELFF	TGTGCCAGCAGTCGACTAGCGGGGACGAACACCGGGGAGCTGTTTTTT
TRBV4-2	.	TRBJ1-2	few	CASSGGESRAGGYTF	TGTGCCAGCAGCGGGGGGGAGTCCCGAGCAGGTGGCTACACCTTC
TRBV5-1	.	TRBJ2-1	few	CASSLGTTHEQFF	TGCGCCAGCAGCTTGGGGACTACGCATGAGCAGTTCTTC
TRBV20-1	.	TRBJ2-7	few	CSATRSYEQYF	TGCAGTGCTACTCGCAGCTACGAGCAGTACTTC
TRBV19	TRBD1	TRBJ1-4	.	CASSIGIGTGYKVDEKLFF	TGTGCCAGTAGTATAGGGATTGGGACAGGGTACAAGGTTGATGAAAAACTGTTTTTT
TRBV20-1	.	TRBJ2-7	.	CSARVHAARSYEQYF	TGCAGTGCTAGAGTGCACGCGGCCAGGTCCTACGAGCAGTACTTC
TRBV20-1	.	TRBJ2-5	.	CSASGLFRHQETQYF	TGCAGTGCTAGTGGTTTGTTCCGACATCAAGAGACCCAGTACTTC
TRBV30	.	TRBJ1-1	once	CAWSVEVFTEAFF	TGTGCCTGGAGTGTAGAGGTCTTCACTGAAGCTTTCTTT
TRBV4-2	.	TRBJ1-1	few	CASSQARGLVNTEAFF	TGTGCCAGCAGCCAAGCCAGGGGTCTGGTGAACACTGAAGCTTTCTTT